One and the same sample provided the 8 T cell receptor beta chains below, sequenced in a study of technical replicates of blood from several donors. Clones were read by immunoSEQ multiplex PCR, and TCRdb kept only the in-frame ones, dropping some. The sample records over 55,000 clones, 90% to 95% being singletons. Sequencing was done on a sample of PBMCs. The receptors were sampled from a human donor in good health. Some clones in this sample may be carry-over from other donors' samples.

The chain links TRBV27 to TRBJ2-7, with TRBD2 matching over 10 bases. V shed 6 bases, J shed 2 bases, and the junction held 4 bases outside the gene matches. The CDR3 contains 14 residues. The germline gives CDR1 MNHEY, CDR2 SMNVEV (reference sequence). The CDR3 sequence: CASRLAGLAYEQYF. CDR3 coding DNA: TGTGCCAGCAGACTAGCGGGGCTAGCCTACGAGCAGTACTTC.

This chain uses TRBV2 with TRBJ1-4, with D possibly TRBD1 on 5 matching bases. Deletions cut 10 bases from V and 7 bases from J, with 13 bases between. Germline lookup yields CDR1 SNHLY and CDR2 FYNNEI. This CDR3 is 12 amino acids long. Here the CDR3 reads CANRGESEKLFF. The CDR3 bases are TGTGCCAACCGGGGGGAGAGTGAAAAACTGTTTTTT.

V usage is TRBV4-1 and J usage is TRBJ2-5; tentatively, D is TRBD2 (7 bases). Germline values: CDR1 MGHRA, CDR2 YSYEKL. The CDR3 is made up of 19 amino acids. Trimming shortened V by 0 bases and J by 5 bases, and 25 bases separated the two germline ends. CDR3 loop: CASSQEVARGGALVETQYF. The CDR3, as DNA: TGCGCCAGCAGCCAAGAGGTGGCTCGTGGGGGGGCCTTGGTGGAGACCCAGTACTTC.

The chain joins TRBV25-1 to TRBJ2-7, with D unclear. Trimming removed 1 base at V and 7 bases at J, with 8 bases between. CDR3 length: 12 amino acids. Germline loops: CDR1 MGHDK, CDR2 SYGVNS. The CDR3 loop reads CASSESRREQYF. CDR3 sequence (DNA): TGTGCCAGCAGTGAATCTAGACGGGAGCAGTACTTC.

The chain links TRBV12-5 to TRBJ1-4; maybe TRBD1 (5 bases). Germline V gene data show CDR1 as LGHNT and CDR2 as FRNRAP. CDR3 size: 15 residues. V was clipped by 0 bases and J by 8 bases, with 13 bases between them. The CDR3: CASGLVRTGGEKLFF. In DNA, the CDR3 is TGTGCTAGTGGTTTGGTACGTACAGGCGGAGAAAAACTGTTTTTT.

The chain has TRBV4-2 and TRBJ2-5; tentatively, D is TRBD1 (5 bases). The CDR3 is made up of 13 amino acids. Germline V gives CDR1 LGHNA, CDR2 YNFKEQ. V lost 2 bases and J 5 bases, leaving 9 bases between the germline ends. The CDR3 region has the DNA TGTGCCAGCAGCCAACAGGGCGGCGAGACCCAGTACTTC. Amino acid sequence: CASSQQGGETQYF.

The chain couples TRBV10-3 to TRBJ2-7, with TRBD1 matching over 9 bases. V lost 3 bases, J lost 7 bases, and 10 bases stayed unmatched. The CDR3 contains 15 residues. Germline loops: CDR1 ENHRY, CDR2 SYGVKD. CDR3 amino acids: CAISEERTGVNEQYF. The CDR3 region has the DNA TGTGCCATCAGTGAAGAACGGACAGGGGTAAATGAGCAGTACTTC.

The chain is built from TRBV18 and TRBJ2-7, with TRBD1 as a possible D gene (6 bases). This CDR3 comprises 13 residues. Germline V gene sequence: CDR1 KGHSH, CDR2 LQKENI. The ends were cut back, 2 bases at V and 1 base at J, with 6 bases in the middle. The CDR3 DNA sequence: TGTGCCAGCTCACCAGGACAGTCCTACGAGCAGTACTTC. This translates into CASSPGQSYEQYF.